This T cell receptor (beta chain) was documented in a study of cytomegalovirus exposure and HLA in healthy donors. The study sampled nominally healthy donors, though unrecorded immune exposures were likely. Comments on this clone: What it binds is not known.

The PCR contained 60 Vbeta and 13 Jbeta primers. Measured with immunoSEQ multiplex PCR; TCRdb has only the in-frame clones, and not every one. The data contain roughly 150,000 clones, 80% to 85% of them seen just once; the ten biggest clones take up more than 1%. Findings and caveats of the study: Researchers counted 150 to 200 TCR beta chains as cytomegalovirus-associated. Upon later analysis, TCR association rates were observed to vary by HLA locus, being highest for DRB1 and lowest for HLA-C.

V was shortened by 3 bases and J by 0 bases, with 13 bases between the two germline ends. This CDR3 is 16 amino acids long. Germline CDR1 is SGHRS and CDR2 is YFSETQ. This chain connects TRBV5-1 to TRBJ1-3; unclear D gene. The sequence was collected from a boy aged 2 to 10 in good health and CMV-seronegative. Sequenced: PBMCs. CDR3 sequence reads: CASSSGEGSSGNTIYF. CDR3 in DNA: TGCGCCAGCAGCTCGGGAGAGGGCTCCTCTGGAAACACCATATATTTT.